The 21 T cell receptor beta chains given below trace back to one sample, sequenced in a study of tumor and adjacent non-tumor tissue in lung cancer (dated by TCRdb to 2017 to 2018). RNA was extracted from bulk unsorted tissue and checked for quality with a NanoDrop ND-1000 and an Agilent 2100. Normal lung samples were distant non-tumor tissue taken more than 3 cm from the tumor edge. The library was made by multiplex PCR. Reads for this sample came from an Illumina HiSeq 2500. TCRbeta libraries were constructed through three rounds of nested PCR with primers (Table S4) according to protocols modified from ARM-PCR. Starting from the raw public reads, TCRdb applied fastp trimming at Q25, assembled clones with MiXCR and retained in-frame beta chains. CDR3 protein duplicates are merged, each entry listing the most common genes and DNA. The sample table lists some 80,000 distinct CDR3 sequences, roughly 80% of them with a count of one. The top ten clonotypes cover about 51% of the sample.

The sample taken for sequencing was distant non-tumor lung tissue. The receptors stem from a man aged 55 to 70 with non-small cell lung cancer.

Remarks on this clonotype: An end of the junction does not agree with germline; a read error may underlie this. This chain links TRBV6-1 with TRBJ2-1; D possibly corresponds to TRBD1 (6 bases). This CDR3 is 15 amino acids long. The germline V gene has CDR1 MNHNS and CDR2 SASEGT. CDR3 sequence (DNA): TGTCCCAGCAGTGAAGCGGCAGGGGTCGTCGATGAGCAGTTCTTC. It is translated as CPSSEAAGVVDEQFF.

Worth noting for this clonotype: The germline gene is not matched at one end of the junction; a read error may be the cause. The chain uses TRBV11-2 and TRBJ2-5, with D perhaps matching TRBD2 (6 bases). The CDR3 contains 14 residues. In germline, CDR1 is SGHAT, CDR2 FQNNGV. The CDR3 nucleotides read TGTGTCAGCAGCTATGTGACTAGTAGGGAGACCCAGTACTTC. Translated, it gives CVSSYVTSRETQYF. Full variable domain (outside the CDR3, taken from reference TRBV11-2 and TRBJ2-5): EAGVAQSPRYKIIEKRQSVAFWCNPISGHATLYWYQQILGQGPKLLIQFQNNGVVDDSQLPKDRFSAERLKGVDSTLKIQPAKLEDSAVYLCVSSYVTSRETQYFGPGTRLLVL.

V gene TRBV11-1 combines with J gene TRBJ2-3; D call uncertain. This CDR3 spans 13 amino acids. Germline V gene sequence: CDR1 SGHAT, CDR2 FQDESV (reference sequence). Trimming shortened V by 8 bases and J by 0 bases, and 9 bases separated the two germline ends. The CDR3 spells CASLQTSTDTQYF. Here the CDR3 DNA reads TGTGCCAGCTTACAGACTAGCACAGATACGCAGTATTTT.

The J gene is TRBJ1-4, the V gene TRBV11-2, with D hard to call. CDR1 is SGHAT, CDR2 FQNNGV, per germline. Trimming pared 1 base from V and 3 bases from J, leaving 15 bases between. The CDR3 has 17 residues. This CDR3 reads CASSLAPQRSSNEKLFF. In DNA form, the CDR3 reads TGTGCCAGCAGCTTAGCCCCACAGCGTAGTTCTAATGAAAAACTGTTTTTT.

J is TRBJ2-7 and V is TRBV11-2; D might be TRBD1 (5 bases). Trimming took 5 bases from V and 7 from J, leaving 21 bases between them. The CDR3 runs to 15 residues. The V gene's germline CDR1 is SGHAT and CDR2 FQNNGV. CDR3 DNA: TGTGCCAGCAGCCAAGACAGTTCCCCCCTCTATGAGCAGTACTTC. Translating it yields CASSQDSSPLYEQYF.

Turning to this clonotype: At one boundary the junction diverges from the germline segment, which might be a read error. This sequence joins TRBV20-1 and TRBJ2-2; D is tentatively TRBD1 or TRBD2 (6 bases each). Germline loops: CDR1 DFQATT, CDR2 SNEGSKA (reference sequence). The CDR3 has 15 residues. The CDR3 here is CSAPTGMAGPGELFF. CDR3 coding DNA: TGCAGTGCTCCTACAGGGATGGCGGGACCCGGGGAGCTCTTTTTT.

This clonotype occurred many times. CDR3 bases: TGTGCCAGCAGACGGACTGAAGAGACCCAGTACTTC. It codes for CASRRTEETQYF. This sequence joins TRBV6-6 and TRBJ2-5; D might be TRBD2 (5 bases). Germline lookup yields CDR1 MNHNY and CDR2 SVGAGI (reference sequence). Trimming removed 6 bases at V and 3 bases at J, with 8 bases between. The CDR3 length is 12 residues.

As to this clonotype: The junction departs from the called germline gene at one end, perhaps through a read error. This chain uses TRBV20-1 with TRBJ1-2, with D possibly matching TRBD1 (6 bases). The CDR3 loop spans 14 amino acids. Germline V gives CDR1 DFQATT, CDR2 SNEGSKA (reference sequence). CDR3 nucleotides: TGCAGTGCTAAGGACAGAAAATTAAACTATGGCTACGCCTTT. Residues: CSAKDRKLNYGYAF.

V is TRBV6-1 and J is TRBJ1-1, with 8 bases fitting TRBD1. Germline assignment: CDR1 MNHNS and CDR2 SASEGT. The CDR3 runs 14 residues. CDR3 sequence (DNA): TGTCTCAGCAGTGAAGACAGGGGCGACGCTGAAGCTTTCTTT. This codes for CLSSEDRGDAEAFF.

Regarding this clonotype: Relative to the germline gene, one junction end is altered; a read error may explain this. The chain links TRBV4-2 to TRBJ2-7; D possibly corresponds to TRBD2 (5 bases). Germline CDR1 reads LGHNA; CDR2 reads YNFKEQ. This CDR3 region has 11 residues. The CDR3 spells CDSGTDYEQYF. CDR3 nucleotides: TGTGACAGCGGTACCGACTACGAGCAGTACTTC.

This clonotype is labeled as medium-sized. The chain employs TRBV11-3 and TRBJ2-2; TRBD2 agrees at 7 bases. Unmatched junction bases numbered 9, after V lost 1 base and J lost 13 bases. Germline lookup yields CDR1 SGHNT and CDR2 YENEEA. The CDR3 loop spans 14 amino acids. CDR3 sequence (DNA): TGTGCCAGCAGCTTAGCCGGACCGGGGGGAAGGCTGTTTTTT. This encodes CASSLAGPGGRLFF.

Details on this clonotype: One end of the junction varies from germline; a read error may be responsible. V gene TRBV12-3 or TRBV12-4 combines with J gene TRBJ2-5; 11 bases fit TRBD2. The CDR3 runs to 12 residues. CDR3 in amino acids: CANSLTSGGLDF. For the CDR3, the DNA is TGTGCCAACAGTTTAACTAGCGGGGGCTTGGACTTC.

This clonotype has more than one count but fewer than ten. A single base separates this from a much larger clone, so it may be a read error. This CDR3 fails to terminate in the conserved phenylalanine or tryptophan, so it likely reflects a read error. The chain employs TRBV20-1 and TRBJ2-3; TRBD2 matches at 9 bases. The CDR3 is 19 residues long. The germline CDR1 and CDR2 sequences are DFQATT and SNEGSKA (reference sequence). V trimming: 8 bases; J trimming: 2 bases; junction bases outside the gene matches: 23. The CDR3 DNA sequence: TGCAGTTCGACCACCCCGGGACTAGCCGACAGTGGGCTCACAGATACGCAGTATCTT. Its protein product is CSSTTPGLADSGLTDTQYL.

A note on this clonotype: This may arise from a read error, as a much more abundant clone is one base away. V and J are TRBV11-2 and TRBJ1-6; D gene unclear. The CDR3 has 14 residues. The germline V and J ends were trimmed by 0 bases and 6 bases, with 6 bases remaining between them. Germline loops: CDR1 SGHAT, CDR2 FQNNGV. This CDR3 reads CASSLDSGNSPLHF. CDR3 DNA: TGTGCCAGCAGCTTAGACAGTGGTAATTCACCCCTCCACTTT. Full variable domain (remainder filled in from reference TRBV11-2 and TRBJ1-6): EAGVAQSPRYKIIEKRQSVAFWCNPISGHATLYWYQQILGQGPKLLIQFQNNGVVDDSQLPKDRFSAERLKGVDSTLKIQPAKLEDSAVYLCASSLDSGNSPLHFGNGTRLTVT.

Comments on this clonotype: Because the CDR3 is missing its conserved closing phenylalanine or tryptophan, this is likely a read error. The chain's CDR3 is CSDRRGGSTGELFY. CDR3 nucleotide sequence: TGCAGTGATAGGAGGGGAGGCAGCACCGGGGAGCTGTTTTAT. The V and J genes are TRBV20-1 and TRBJ2-2; D perhaps matches TRBD2 (6 bases). Germline values: CDR1 DFQATT, CDR2 SNEGSKA (reference sequence). This CDR3 spans 14 amino acids. The ends were cut back, 7 bases at V and 4 bases at J, with 16 bases in the middle.

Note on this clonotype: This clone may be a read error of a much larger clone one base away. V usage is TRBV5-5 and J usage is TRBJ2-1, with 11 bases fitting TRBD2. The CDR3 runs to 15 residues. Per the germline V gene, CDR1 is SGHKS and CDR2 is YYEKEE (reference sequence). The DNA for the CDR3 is TGTGCCAGCAGCTTGGGACTAGCGGGGATCAATGATCAGTTCTTC. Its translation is CASSLGLAGINDQFF.

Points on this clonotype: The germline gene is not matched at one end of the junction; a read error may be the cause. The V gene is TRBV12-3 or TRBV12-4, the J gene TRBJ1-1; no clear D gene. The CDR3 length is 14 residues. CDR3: CANSPTPRGTEAFF. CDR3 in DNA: TGTGCCAACAGTCCTACACCCCGGGGCACTGAAGCTTTCTTT.

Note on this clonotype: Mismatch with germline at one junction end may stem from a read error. The CDR3 DNA reads TGTGCCAGCAGCCCTGGGATTAATTCATCCCTTCACTTT. It yields the protein CASSPGINSSLHF. The chain combines TRBV11-3 with TRBJ1-6, with D uncertain. The CDR3 spans 13 residues. Germline-derived CDR1 and CDR2 are SGHNT and YENEEA. The full variable domain, in which reference TRBV11-3 and TRBJ1-6 provide the parts outside the CDR3, is EAGVVQSPRYKIIEKKQPVAFWCNPISGHNTLYWYLQNLGQGPELLIRYENEEAVDDSQLPKDRFSAERLKGVDSTLKIQPAELGDSAVYLCASSPGINSSLHFGNGTRLTVT.

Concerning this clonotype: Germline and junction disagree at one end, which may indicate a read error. The CDR3 here is CVSSLSTVSTDTQYF. CDR3 DNA: TGTGTCAGCAGTTTATCGACAGTGAGCACAGATACGCAGTATTTT. The chain joins TRBV6-1 to TRBJ2-3, with TRBD1 as a possible D gene (5 bases). Per the germline V gene, CDR1 is MNHNS and CDR2 is SASEGT. The CDR3 contains 15 residues.

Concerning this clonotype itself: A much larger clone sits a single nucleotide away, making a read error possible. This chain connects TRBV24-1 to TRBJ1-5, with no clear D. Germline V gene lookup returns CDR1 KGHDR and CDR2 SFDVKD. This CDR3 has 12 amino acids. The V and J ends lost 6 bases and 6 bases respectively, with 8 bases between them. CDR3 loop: CATSTPGQPQHF. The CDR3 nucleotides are TGTGCCACCAGTACACCGGGTCAGCCCCAGCATTTT.

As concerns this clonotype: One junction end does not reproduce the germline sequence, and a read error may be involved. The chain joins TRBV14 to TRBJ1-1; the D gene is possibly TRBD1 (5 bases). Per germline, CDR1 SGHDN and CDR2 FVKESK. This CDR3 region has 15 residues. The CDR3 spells CTSSQVRGLGTEAFF. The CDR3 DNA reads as TGTACCAGCAGCCAAGTACGGGGCTTAGGGACTGAAGCTTTCTTT.